This is a list of T cell receptor beta chains from one sample in a study of shared clonotypes between healthy human individuals. This table comes from immunoSEQ multiplex PCR, and its TCRdb copy is limited to in-frame clones, with some not included. The sample shows approximately 1,500,000 clones, more than 95% of them seen only once. The sequenced sample was naive CD4+ T cells sorted from blood. The receptors stem from a young man in good health. Both conserved end residues are part of each CDR3. Each record gives: J gene, clone size, D gene, V gene, CDR3 protein, CDR3 DNA. D genes are given only for firm matches. Where a row states a size, it is once, few, many or the class of an expanded clone; other rows omit it.

J: TRBJ2-7; size: -; D: TRBD2; V: TRBV7-9; CDR3: CASSLDGGVDEQYF; DNA: TGTGCCAGCAGCTTGGACGGGGGGGTTGACGAGCAGTACTTC
J: TRBJ2-1; size: -; D: TRBD2; V: TRBV11-2; CDR3: CASSSQREGYNEQFF; DNA: TGTGCCAGCAGCTCGCAGCGGGAGGGATACAATGAGCAGTTCTTC
J: TRBJ2-1; size: -; D: TRBD2; V: TRBV28; CDR3: CASILSGNQLNEQFF; DNA: TGTGCCAGCATCCTTAGCGGGAACCAACTTAATGAGCAGTTCTTC
J: TRBJ2-5; size: once; D: -; V: TRBV5-1; CDR3: CASSLQDRETQYF; DNA: TGCGCCAGCAGCTTACAGGATCGGGAGACCCAGTACTTC
J: TRBJ2-3; size: once; D: -; V: TRBV5-1; CDR3: CASTFSGGTDTQYF; DNA: TGCGCCAGCACGTTCTCCGGAGGCACAGATACGCAGTATTTT
J: TRBJ1-5; size: -; D: TRBD1; V: TRBV28; CDR3: CASSSGTGYQPQHF; DNA: TGTGCCAGCTCCTCCGGGACAGGGTATCAGCCCCAGCATTTT
J: TRBJ2-2; size: -; D: -; V: TRBV9; CDR3: CASSGTNTGELFF; DNA: TGTGCCAGCAGCGGGACAAACACCGGGGAGCTGTTTTTT
J: TRBJ1-1; size: -; D: TRBD1; V: TRBV7-3; CDR3: CASSHRGGTEAFF; DNA: TGTGCCAGCAGCCACAGGGGAGGAACTGAAGCTTTCTTT
J: TRBJ1-1; size: -; D: -; V: TRBV2; CDR3: CASRKQPTMNTEAFF; DNA: TGTGCCAGCAGAAAGCAGCCGACCATGAACACTGAAGCTTTCTTT
J: TRBJ2-1; size: -; D: -; V: TRBV6-5; CDR3: CASMGWESSNEQFF; DNA: TGTGCCAGCATGGGGTGGGAGTCGAGTAATGAGCAGTTCTTC
J: TRBJ1-3; size: -; D: -; V: TRBV30; CDR3: CAWRKGFNGNTIYF; DNA: TGTGCCTGGAGAAAGGGATTTAACGGAAACACCATATATTTT
J: TRBJ2-7; size: -; D: TRBD1; V: TRBV27; CDR3: CASSLDRQGATSYEQYF; DNA: TGTGCCAGCAGTTTGGATCGACAGGGGGCCACCTCCTACGAGCAGTACTTC
J: TRBJ2-3; size: -; D: -; V: TRBV27; CDR3: CASAIGNTQYF; DNA: TGTGCCAGCGCCATTGGGAATACGCAGTATTTT
J: TRBJ2-1; size: -; D: TRBD2; V: TRBV9; CDR3: CASSVTSGNAYNEQFF; DNA: TGTGCCAGCAGCGTAACTAGCGGGAACGCCTACAATGAGCAGTTCTTC
J: TRBJ2-3; size: -; D: -; V: TRBV5-1; CDR3: CASSLEAKTDTQYF; DNA: TGCGCCAGCAGCTTGGAGGCTAAAACAGATACGCAGTATTTT
J: TRBJ2-7; size: -; D: TRBD1; V: TRBV25-1; CDR3: CASSKTGTDYEQYF; DNA: TGTGCCAGCAGTAAGACAGGGACAGACTACGAGCAGTACTTC
J: TRBJ2-7; size: -; D: -; V: TRBV5-1; CDR3: CASSLGTKQHLEQYF; DNA: TGCGCCAGCAGCTTGGGGACTAAACAGCATCTCGAGCAGTACTTC
J: TRBJ2-1; size: once; D: TRBD2; V: TRBV19; CDR3: CASGIYNEQFF; DNA: TGTGCTAGCGGGATCTACAATGAGCAGTTCTTC
J: TRBJ2-5; size: -; D: -; V: TRBV7-7; CDR3: CASSLDALGTGSQYF; DNA: TGTGCTAGCAGCTTAGATGCCCTCGGGACCGGGTCCCAGTACTTC
J: TRBJ2-7; size: -; D: TRBD2; V: TRBV7-9; CDR3: CASSTWTSGSGTTGEQYF; DNA: TGTGCCAGCAGTACCTGGACTAGCGGGAGCGGGACTACGGGTGAGCAGTACTTC
J: TRBJ2-3; size: -; D: TRBD2; V: TRBV27; CDR3: CASSPRTSGTDTQYF; DNA: TGTGCCAGCAGTCCTCGGACTAGCGGCACAGATACGCAGTATTTT
J: TRBJ1-2; size: -; D: TRBD1; V: TRBV5-6; CDR3: CASSSGTGPYGYTF; DNA: TGTGCCAGCAGCTCCGGGACAGGTCCATATGGCTACACCTTC
J: TRBJ2-7; size: -; D: -; V: TRBV5-5; CDR3: CASSLGPSGEQYF; DNA: TGTGCCAGCAGCTTGGGCCCGAGCGGTGAGCAGTACTTC
J: TRBJ2-1; size: -; D: TRBD2; V: TRBV4-2; CDR3: CASSREGRTNEQFF; DNA: TGTGCCAGCAGCCGGGAGGGGCGCACGAATGAGCAGTTCTTC
J: TRBJ1-4; size: -; D: TRBD1; V: TRBV10-2; CDR3: CASLGTGLYPEKLFF; DNA: TGCGCCAGCCTCGGGACAGGGTTATATCCTGAAAAACTGTTTTTT
J: TRBJ2-1; size: once; D: TRBD2; V: TRBV5-1; CDR3: CASSLEGLAGEDQFF; DNA: TGCGCCAGCAGCTTGGAAGGCCTAGCGGGAGAGGATCAGTTCTTC
J: TRBJ1-6; size: -; D: TRBD1; V: TRBV2; CDR3: CASSYQQGVSFSPLHF; DNA: TGTGCCAGCAGTTATCAACAGGGGGTGTCATTTTCACCCCTCCACTTT
J: TRBJ2-6; size: -; D: TRBD1; V: TRBV5-1; CDR3: CASSLVGTGGRWSTGGANVLTF; DNA: TGCGCCAGCAGCTTGGTAGGGACAGGGGGCCGTTGGTCGACGGGTGGGGCCAACGTCCTGACTTTC
J: TRBJ2-5; size: -; D: TRBD2; V: TRBV5-4; CDR3: CASSLDRGTSGETQYF; DNA: TGTGCCAGCAGCTTGGATCGGGGGACTAGTGGAGAGACCCAGTACTTC
J: TRBJ2-7; size: -; D: -; V: TRBV5-1; CDR3: CASSLGGTHPYEQYF; DNA: TGCGCCAGCAGCTTGGGGGGGACTCACCCCTACGAGCAGTACTTC
J: TRBJ1-1; size: -; D: TRBD1; V: TRBV18; CDR3: CASSLGQANTEAFF; DNA: TGTGCCAGCTCACTGGGACAGGCCAACACTGAAGCTTTCTTT
J: TRBJ2-3; size: -; D: -; V: TRBV5-1; CDR3: CASSFGSRTDTQYF; DNA: TGCGCCAGCAGCTTCGGGAGTAGGACAGATACGCAGTATTTT
J: TRBJ2-2; size: -; D: -; V: TRBV18; CDR3: CASSPPGLGMNTGELFF; DNA: TGTGCCAGCTCACCACCGGGGCTTGGGATGAACACCGGGGAGCTGTTTTTT
J: TRBJ2-3; size: -; D: -; V: TRBV29-1; CDR3: CSVLQNTDTQYF; DNA: TGCAGCGTCTTACAGAACACAGATACGCAGTATTTT
J: TRBJ2-1; size: once; D: -; V: TRBV21-1; CDR3: CASNLLLRVRVPSYNEQFF; DNA: TGTGCCAGCAACCTCCTCTTGAGGGTCCGAGTCCCATCCTACAATGAGCAGTTCTTC
J: TRBJ2-7; size: -; D: TRBD1; V: TRBV7-2; CDR3: CASSPTGQDYEQYF; DNA: TGTGCCAGCAGCCCGACAGGACAGGACTACGAGCAGTACTTC
J: TRBJ2-7; size: -; D: -; V: TRBV7-9; CDR3: CASSPDRREQYF; DNA: TGTGCCAGCAGCCCAGACAGGCGCGAGCAGTACTTC
J: TRBJ2-3; size: -; D: -; V: TRBV10-3; CDR3: CAIRVLGGSTDTQYF; DNA: TGTGCCATTCGGGTGCTGGGAGGCAGTACAGATACGCAGTATTTT
J: TRBJ2-5; size: -; D: -; V: TRBV5-6; CDR3: CASSLEGGSLGETQYF; DNA: TGTGCCAGCAGCTTGGAGGGCGGCTCCCTGGGGGAGACCCAGTACTTC
J: TRBJ2-2; size: -; D: TRBD2; V: TRBV10-1; CDR3: CASGGSGTTWTGELFF; DNA: TGCGCCAGCGGGGGGAGCGGGACGACGTGGACCGGGGAGCTGTTTTTT
J: TRBJ2-3; size: -; D: TRBD2; V: TRBV28; CDR3: CASQPGTSGSDTQYF; DNA: TGTGCCAGCCAACCCGGGACTAGCGGCTCAGATACGCAGTATTTT
J: TRBJ2-7; size: -; D: -; V: TRBV5-4; CDR3: CASSPVAGASYEQYF; DNA: TGTGCCAGCAGCCCCGTCGCCGGGGCAAGCTACGAGCAGTACTTC
J: TRBJ2-1; size: -; D: -; V: TRBV29-1; CDR3: CSAASFSYNEQFF; DNA: TGCAGCGCCGCGTCTTTCTCCTACAATGAGCAGTTCTTC
J: TRBJ2-7; size: -; D: -; V: TRBV21-1; CDR3: CASSKDLQKTGSGGAAGGPYEQYF; DNA: TGTGCCAGCAGCAAAGACCTGCAGAAAACGGGATCAGGGGGCGCGGCGGGAGGGCCTTACGAGCAGTACTTC
J: TRBJ1-1; size: many; D: -; V: TRBV2; CDR3: CASSGDTPYAFF; DNA: TGTGCCAGCAGTGGGGACACGCCGTACGCTTTCTTT
J: TRBJ2-7; size: -; D: TRBD2; V: TRBV27; CDR3: CASSPWTLGGGEARGEQYF; DNA: TGTGCCAGCAGTCCTTGGACTCTGGGGGGAGGGGAGGCCCGCGGCGAGCAGTACTTC
J: TRBJ1-2; size: -; D: TRBD1; V: TRBV5-8; CDR3: CASSLVQGLTGGYTF; DNA: TGTGCCAGCAGCTTGGTACAGGGGCTAACGGGAGGCTACACCTTC
J: TRBJ1-4; size: -; D: -; V: TRBV5-4; CDR3: CASSVARGGNEKLFF; DNA: TGTGCCAGCAGCGTGGCACGGGGGGGAAATGAAAAACTGTTTTTT
J: TRBJ2-3; size: -; D: TRBD2; V: TRBV5-4; CDR3: CASSLGVRTSEDTQYF; DNA: TGTGCCAGCAGCTTGGGTGTTCGGACTAGCGAAGATACGCAGTATTTT
J: TRBJ2-1; size: -; D: TRBD2; V: TRBV28; CDR3: CASSGTSGRWGLGEQFF; DNA: TGTGCCAGCAGCGGGACTAGCGGGAGGTGGGGATTGGGTGAGCAGTTCTTC
J: TRBJ1-1; size: few; D: -; V: TRBV5-4; CDR3: CASSLAPAEAFF; DNA: TGTGCCAGCAGCTTGGCACCGGCTGAAGCTTTCTTT
J: TRBJ2-1; size: -; D: -; V: TRBV7-9; CDR3: CASSEGSGTSKNEQFF; DNA: TGTGCCAGCAGCGAAGGGTCCGGGACTTCGAAGAATGAGCAGTTCTTC